The 32 T cell receptor beta chains in this list originate from one sample, sequenced in a study of T cells in Graves' hyperthyroidism and ophthalmopathy. TCR beta CDR3 regions were amplified from RNA transcripts. RT-PCR in the first round (using the HTBI primer set) targeted the TCR CDR3. TCRdb recomputed calls from the multiplex PCR reads with MiXCR, one row per CDR3 protein. Of around 190,000 distinct CDR3 sequences in the sample, about a sixth were seen once. Sequenced material: blood. The receptor set was obtained from a woman in her forties or fifties with Graves' hyperthyroidism.

In its sample, this clonotype was seen many times. The rearrangement links TRBV3-1 to TRBJ1-2, with D possibly matching TRBD1 (6 bases). Per the germline V gene, CDR1 is LGHDT and CDR2 is YNNKEL (reference sequence). V was cut by 1 base and J by 6 bases, with 12 bases left in between. The CDR3 totals 14 residues. The CDR3 loop reads CASSQGFHRDGYTF. For the CDR3, the DNA is TGTGCCAGCAGCCAAGGGTTCCACAGGGATGGCTACACCTTC. Supplemented by reference TRBV3-1 and TRBJ1-2, the full variable domain reads DTAVSQTPKYLVTQMGNDKSIKCEQNLGHDTMYWYKQDSKKFLKIMFSYNNKELIINETVPNRFSPKSPDKAHLNLHINSLELGDSAVYFCASSQGFHRDGYTFGSGTRLTVV.

This clonotype was picked up many times. The chain couples TRBV12-5 to TRBJ1-1; D gene unclear. The germline V gene has CDR1 LGHNT and CDR2 FRNRAP. This CDR3 comprises 12 residues. Trimming pared 2 bases from V and 5 bases from J, leaving 6 bases between. The CDR3 DNA follows: TGTGCTAGTGGTTTGTGGGGAACTGAAGCTTTCTTT. Protein: CASGLWGTEAFF.

This clonotype was seen repeatedly, ten times or more. This chain joins TRBV25-1 and TRBJ1-2; D is unclear. CDR1 is MGHDK and CDR2 is SYGVNS in the germline V gene. Trimming shortened V by 0 bases and J by 8 bases, and 7 bases separated the two germline ends. The CDR3 covers 12 residues. This CDR3 is CASSEYLTGYTF. Here the CDR3 DNA reads TGTGCCAGCAGTGAATACCTCACGGGCTACACCTTC.

In the case of this clonotype: This sequence may be a read error, since a much larger clone differs from it by one base. V is TRBV11-2 and J is TRBJ1-4; D is undetermined. Germline loops: CDR1 SGHAT, CDR2 FQNNGV. CDR3 length: 15 amino acids. The ends were cut back, 4 bases at V and 2 bases at J, with 11 bases in the middle. The CDR3 protein is CASSSGYGTNEKLFF. In DNA, the CDR3 is TGTGCCAGCAGCTCAGGATATGGGACTAATGAAAAACTGTTTTTT.

This clonotype was detected a few times. The chain recombines TRBV5-6 with TRBJ2-2, with a tentative D call TRBD2 (5 bases). The CDR3 has 16 residues. Germline values: CDR1 SGHDT, CDR2 YYEEEE. Trimming cost V 1 base and J 2 bases, with 12 bases left between them. The CDR3 loop reads CASSLSRTDNTGELFF. The CDR3 region has the DNA TGTGCCAGCAGCTTGTCTCGGACTGACAACACCGGGGAGCTGTTTTTT.

This clonotype was detected ten times or more. The chain has TRBV6-1 and TRBJ2-1, with D perhaps TRBD2 (5 bases). This CDR3 is 15 amino acids long. The V and J ends lost 8 bases and 0 bases respectively, with 14 bases between them. Germline values: CDR1 MNHNS, CDR2 SASEGT. The CDR3 sequence is CASGVDLSSYNEQFF. In nucleotides, the CDR3 is TGTGCCAGCGGGGTGGACTTGAGCTCCTACAATGAGCAGTTCTTC.

This clonotype has a handful of counts. The chain links TRBV5-1 to TRBJ1-1; the match to TRBD1 covers 9 bases. J was trimmed by 3 bases and V by 2 bases; bases with no gene match: 5. This CDR3 has 15 amino acids. Germline assignment: CDR1 SGHRS and CDR2 YFSETQ. The CDR3, as DNA: TGCGCCAGCAGCTTTTTACAGGGGGCGGACACTGAAGCTTTCTTT. Translated, it gives CASSFLQGADTEAFF.

The J gene is TRBJ1-1, the V gene TRBV20-1; 7 bases are a match to TRBD1. The junction had 5 bases not matched to a gene; V was cut back by 6 bases and J by 1 base. The CDR3 contains 13 residues. CDR1 is DFQATT and CDR2 is SNEGSKA in the germline V gene (reference sequence). The CDR3 protein is CSAQGTSNTEAFF. The CDR3 nucleotides read TGCAGTGCACAGGGGACTTCGAACACTGAAGCTTTCTTT.

This clonotype has ten or more counts. The V and J genes are TRBV4-2 and TRBJ2-2, with 7 bases aligning to TRBD1. The CDR3 is made up of 15 amino acids. Trimming took 0 bases from V and 4 from J; bases not matched to a gene: 2. CDR1 and CDR2 from the germline V gene are LGHNA and YNFKEQ. DNA for the CDR3: TGTGCCAGCAGCCAAGATGCAGGGGGCACCGGGGAGCTGTTTTTT. Amino acids: CASSQDAGGTGELFF.

This clonotype was recorded at least ten times. This chain connects TRBV20-1 to TRBJ1-4; D is ambiguous. Germline V gene sequence: CDR1 DFQATT, CDR2 SNEGSKA (reference sequence). V lost 0 bases to trimming and J lost 5 bases, with 10 bases between them. This CDR3 comprises 14 residues. The CDR3 DNA sequence: TGCAGTGCTAGAGAGGGCAGCCTAAATGAAAAACTGTTTTTT. Amino acid sequence: CSAREGSLNEKLFF.

This clonotype was detected ten times or more. The V gene is TRBV18, the J gene TRBJ1-2; no reliable D call. V gave up 5 bases and J gave up 6 bases, with 13 bases separating them. From germline, CDR1 is KGHSH and CDR2 LQKENI. The CDR3 runs to 13 residues. CDR3 in DNA: TGTGCCAGCTCATATCTTAGCCAGGATGGCTACACCTTC. It translates to CASSYLSQDGYTF.

This clonotype was observed many times. The CDR3 nucleotides are TGTGCCAGCACGACCGACAGGGGGCGATTCGACGAGCAGTACTTC. It specifies CASTTDRGRFDEQYF. The chain couples TRBV18 to TRBJ2-7; 10 bases align to TRBD1. V dropped 8 bases and J dropped 5; count of bases not matched to a gene: 12. This CDR3 is 15 amino acids long. CDR1 is KGHSH and CDR2 is LQKENI in the germline V gene.

This clonotype came up many times. The genes are TRBV28 and TRBJ2-3; 12 bases match TRBD2. Germline CDR1 and CDR2: MDHEN and SYDVKM. CDR3 length: 15 amino acids. V was pared by 9 bases and J by 5 bases, with 9 bases of the junction left unmatched. CDR3 residues: CASSLAGGYGDTQYF. The DNA of the CDR3 is TGTGCCAGTTCCCTAGCGGGGGGGTATGGAGATACGCAGTATTTT.

This clonotype was found many times. This chain links TRBV20-1 with TRBJ1-5; 7 positions match TRBD1. The CDR3 extends over 16 amino acids. Per germline, CDR1 DFQATT and CDR2 SNEGSKA (reference sequence). V dropped 1 base and J dropped 3; count of bases not matched to a gene: 9. CDR3 protein: CSARVWGGQANQPQHF. Here the CDR3 DNA reads TGCAGTGCTAGAGTCTGGGGAGGACAGGCCAATCAGCCCCAGCATTTT.

This clonotype was detected ten times or more. This chain joins TRBV12-3 or TRBV12-4 and TRBJ2-5, with D uncertain. V was clipped by 4 bases and J by 3 bases, with 6 bases between them. This CDR3 is built from 12 residues. In DNA, the CDR3 is TGTGCCAGCAGTTACTTGAAAGAGACCCAGTACTTC. Its translation: CASSYLKETQYF.

This clonotype was seen ten or more times. V is TRBV25-1 and J is TRBJ2-7, with D perhaps matching TRBD1 (6 bases). The CDR3 has 13 amino acids. The germline V gene encodes CDR1 MGHDK and CDR2 SYGVNS. V was trimmed by 1 base and J by 3 bases, leaving 7 bases between them. The CDR3 DNA reads TGTGCCAGCAGTGAATTAGGGGGCTACGAGCAGTACTTC. Translating gives CASSELGGYEQYF.

The rearrangement joins TRBV16 to TRBJ2-7; D is undetermined. CDR1 and CDR2 from the germline V gene are KGHSY and FQNENV. V was pared by 1 base and J by 3 bases, with 10 bases between. CDR3 length: 14 residues. The CDR3 bases are TGTGCCAGCAGCCAATTTGCAGGACGCTACGAGCAGTACTTC. This codes for CASSQFAGRYEQYF.

This clonotype was observed many times. At one of its ends the junction is not consistent with the germline gene, which may arise from a read error. This chain links TRBV6-5 with TRBJ1-1, with TRBD1 as a possible D gene (6 bases). The CDR3 is 14 residues long. From germline, CDR1 is MNHEY and CDR2 SVGAGI. CDR3 in amino acids: CASSYSTGGIPAFF. CDR3 nucleotides: TGTGCCAGCAGCTACTCGACAGGTGGGATTCCGGCTTTCTTT.

This clonotype occurred a few times. The chain combines TRBV4-1 with TRBJ2-6; maybe TRBD2 (5 bases). The germline V gene has CDR1 MGHRA and CDR2 YSYEKL. V was trimmed by 6 bases and J by 4 bases, leaving 22 bases between them. This CDR3 spans 18 amino acids. The CDR3 sequence is CASRPIGLEGSGANVLTF. The DNA for the CDR3 is TGCGCCAGCAGGCCTATAGGATTAGAGGGTTCAGGGGCCAACGTCCTGACTTTC.

This clonotype was counted ten times or more. The chain joins TRBV7-3 to TRBJ2-1, with D perhaps TRBD1 (6 bases). The CDR3 consists of 16 residues. The germline V and J ends were trimmed by 5 bases and 4 bases, with 18 bases remaining between them. Germline CDR1 and CDR2: SGHTA and FQGTGA. CDR3 sequence reads: CASSVTPDSEYNEQFF. CDR3 DNA sequence: TGTGCCAGCAGCGTGACGCCGGACAGCGAATACAATGAGCAGTTCTTC.

This clonotype was recorded many times. V gene TRBV20-1 combines with J gene TRBJ1-1, with D hard to call. V was shortened by 7 bases and J by 3 bases, with 15 bases between the two germline ends. The CDR3 has 13 amino acids. CDR1 is DFQATT, CDR2 SNEGSKA, per germline (reference sequence). In DNA form, the CDR3 reads TGCAGTGGCGCCCCGGACGGATACACTGAAGCTTTCTTT. The encoded protein is CSGAPDGYTEAFF.

This clonotype showed up many times. The genes are TRBV15 and TRBJ2-3; 10 bases match TRBD1. CDR1 is LNHNV and CDR2 is YYDKDF in the germline V gene (reference sequence). V shed 9 bases, J shed 4 bases, and the junction held 7 bases outside the gene matches. This CDR3 has 14 residues. This CDR3 reads CATRGQGTADTQYF. The CDR3 nucleotides are TGTGCCACTAGGGGACAGGGGACCGCAGATACGCAGTATTTT.

This clonotype was observed at least ten times. This chain uses TRBV2 with TRBJ1-5; a weak D match, TRBD1 (6 bases). Germline loops: CDR1 SNHLY, CDR2 FYNNEI. CDR3 size: 15 residues. With 3 bases removed from V and 3 bases from J, the gap between germline ends came to 12 bases. The CDR3 reads CASSDWDKYNQPQHF. DNA for the CDR3: TGTGCCAGCAGTGATTGGGACAAATACAATCAGCCCCAGCATTTT.

This sequence joins TRBV5-6 and TRBJ2-1, with TRBD1 matching 7 bases. Germline V lookup: CDR1 SGHDT, CDR2 YYEEEE. The ends lost 0 bases at V and 7 bases at J; junction bases unmatched: 7. The CDR3 is 15 amino acids. CDR3 nucleotides: TGTGCCAGCAGCTTGGGGACAGGTCTTCGGAATGAGCAGTTCTTC. Translating gives CASSLGTGLRNEQFF.

The rearrangement uses TRBV2 and TRBJ2-3; D perhaps matches TRBD2 (6 bases). Trimming left V 4 bases short and J 5 bases short, with 10 bases between. Looked up from germline, CDR1 is SNHLY and CDR2 is FYNNEI. The CDR3 covers 13 residues. CDR3 sequence reads: CASSVTTRDTQYF. CDR3 sequence (DNA): TGTGCCAGCAGTGTCACGACTAGAGATACGCAGTATTTT.

The V and J genes are TRBV12-3 or TRBV12-4 and TRBJ2-7, with 10 bases matching TRBD2. CDR3 length: 16 residues. After removal of 6 bases from V and 0 bases from J, the junction contained 8 bases not matched to a gene. The CDR3 bases are TGTGCCAGCAGCGCACCCCAGCGGGGGGGCTCCTACGAGCAGTACTTC. Protein: CASSAPQRGGSYEQYF.

The chain employs TRBV15 and TRBJ1-1, with TRBD1 matching 7 bases. The germline CDR1 and CDR2 sequences are LNHNV and YYDKDF (reference sequence). V lost 4 bases, J lost 2 bases, and 13 bases stayed unmatched. There are 17 residues in the CDR3. The CDR3 reads CATSTWDSGWINTEAFF. For the CDR3, the DNA is TGTGCCACCAGCACATGGGACAGTGGGTGGATCAACACTGAAGCTTTCTTT.

There are many counts of this clonotype. The chain links TRBV10-3 to TRBJ1-1; D is ambiguous. V lost 8 bases and J 4 bases, leaving 20 bases between the germline ends. Germline V lookup: CDR1 ENHRY, CDR2 SYGVKD. CDR3 length equals 15 residues. This CDR3 reads CAIRAQIEVVTEAFF. CDR3 DNA: TGTGCCATCCGGGCCCAGATCGAGGTAGTCACTGAAGCTTTCTTT.

This clonotype was detected only a few times. The gene calls are TRBV19 and TRBJ2-1; 10 nucleotides line up with TRBD2. The germline CDR1 and CDR2 sequences are LNHDA and SQIVND (reference sequence). The CDR3 consists of 13 residues. V lost 5 bases to trimming and J lost 15 bases; unmatched junction nucleotides: 10. CDR3 nucleotide sequence: TGTGCCAGTAGTTTCCTCATAGCGGGGGGACTGTTCTTC. It yields the protein CASSFLIAGGLFF.

The table lists this clonotype with a few counts. V gene TRBV3-1 combines with J gene TRBJ2-7, with 8 bases aligning to TRBD2. V lost 4 bases, J lost 4 bases, and 6 bases stayed unmatched. Germline V CDR1 and CDR2: LGHDT, YNNKEL (reference sequence). The CDR3 runs 14 residues. The CDR3, as DNA: TGTGCCAGCAGCCGCCCGGGACTAGAGTACGAGCAGTACTTC. It yields the protein CASSRPGLEYEQYF.

This clonotype came up many times. The V call is TRBV20-1, the J call TRBJ1-2; 7 bases are a match to TRBD1. With V trimmed by 3 bases and J by 6 bases, 10 bases remained unmatched. Germline V lookup: CDR1 DFQATT, CDR2 SNEGSKA (reference sequence). This CDR3 region has 14 residues. The CDR3 protein is CSASPDREVDGYTF. Here the CDR3 DNA reads TGCAGTGCTAGTCCTGACAGGGAGGTTGATGGCTACACCTTC.

This clonotype appeared many times. The chain uses TRBV28 and TRBJ2-7; D possibly corresponds to TRBD1 (5 bases). Germline lookup yields CDR1 MDHEN and CDR2 SYDVKM. CDR3 size: 14 residues. Between the trimmed V and J ends, which lost 5 bases and 3 bases, there was a span of 14 bases. The chain's CDR3 is CASSPLTALYEQYF. In DNA form, the CDR3 reads TGTGCCAGCAGTCCTCTGACAGCTCTCTACGAGCAGTACTTC.